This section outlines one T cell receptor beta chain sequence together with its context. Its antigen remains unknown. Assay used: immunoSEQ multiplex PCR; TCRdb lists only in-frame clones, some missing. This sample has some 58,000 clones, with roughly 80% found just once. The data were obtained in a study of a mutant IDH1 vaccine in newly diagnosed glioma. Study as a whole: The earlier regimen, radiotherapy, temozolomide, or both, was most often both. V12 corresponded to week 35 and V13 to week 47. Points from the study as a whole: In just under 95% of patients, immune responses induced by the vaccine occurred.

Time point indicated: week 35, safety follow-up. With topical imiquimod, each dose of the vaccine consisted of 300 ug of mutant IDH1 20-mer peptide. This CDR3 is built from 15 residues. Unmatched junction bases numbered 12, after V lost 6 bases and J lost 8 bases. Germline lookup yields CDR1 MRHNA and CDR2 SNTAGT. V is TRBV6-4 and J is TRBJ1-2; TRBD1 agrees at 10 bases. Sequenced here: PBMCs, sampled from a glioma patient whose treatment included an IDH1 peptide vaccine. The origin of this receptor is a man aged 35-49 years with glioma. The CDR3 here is CASSPNRDRGYGYTF. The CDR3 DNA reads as TGTGCCAGCAGCCCTAACCGGGACAGGGGTTACGGCTACACCTTC.